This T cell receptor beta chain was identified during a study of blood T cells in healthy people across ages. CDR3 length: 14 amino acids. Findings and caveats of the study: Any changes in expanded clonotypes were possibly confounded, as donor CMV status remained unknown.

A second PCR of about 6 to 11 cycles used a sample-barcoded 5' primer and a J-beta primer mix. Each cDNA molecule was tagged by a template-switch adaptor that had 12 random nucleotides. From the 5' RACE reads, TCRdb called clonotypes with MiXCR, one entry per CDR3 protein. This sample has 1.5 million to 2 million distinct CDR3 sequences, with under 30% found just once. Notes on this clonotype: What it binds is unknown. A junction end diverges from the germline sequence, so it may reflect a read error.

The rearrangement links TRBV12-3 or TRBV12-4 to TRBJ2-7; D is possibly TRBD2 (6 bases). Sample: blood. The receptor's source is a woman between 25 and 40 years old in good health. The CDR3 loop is CAGSLSGPRGEQYF. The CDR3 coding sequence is TGTGCCGGCAGTTTGTCTGGCCCCCGGGGGGAGCAGTACTTC.